This T cell receptor beta chain came from a study of control samples from healthy donors and cancer patients. TCRdb keeps only in-frame clones here, not all; method: immunoSEQ multiplex PCR. The sample contains about 75,000 clones, around 84% of which appear only once. The V end lost 5 bases, the J end lost 4 bases, and 12 bases lay between the germline ends. The CDR3 covers 14 residues. Germline CDR1 is MNHEY and CDR2 is SVGAGI. Sequenced sample: blood. This clonotype originated in a man aged 45-65 years in good health. The rearrangement uses TRBV6-5 and TRBJ1-3; no firm D call. The CDR3 loop reads CASSTERLGNTIYF. The CDR3 DNA is TGTGCCAGCAGTACTGAAAGACTCGGAAACACCATATATTTT.